This T cell receptor beta chain was retrieved from a study of T-cell reconstitution after alpha-beta-depleted transplantation in children. About this clonotype: The antigen remains unidentified.

Germline-derived CDR1 and CDR2 are SGHTA and FQGTGA. Trimming pared 0 bases from V and 5 bases from J, leaving 26 bases between. The CDR3 covers 20 residues. Study-wide results and caveats: Several patients had high TCRbeta diversity at day 60; it came from surviving recipient T cells and thymic progenitors.

As it was prepared, the TCRbeta library received unique molecular identifiers. One entry per CDR3 protein results from TCRdb running MiXCR on the PCR reads. Of about 830,000 distinct CDR3 sequences detected, roughly 15% appear once; the ten largest clones hold just under 5%. The sample in question was PBMCs, mostly from graft donor cells, obtained 360 days after TCRalphabeta/CD19-depleted stem cell transplant. The clonotype originates from a male patient between 10 and 17 years old who had a stem cell transplant for acute lymphoblastic leukemia, so the T cells may come from the graft donor. The chain links TRBV7-3 to TRBJ2-1; D may correspond to TRBD1 or TRBD2 (5 bases each). This chain's CDR3 is CASSLTPGISRVNTHNEQFF. In nucleotides, the CDR3 is TGTGCCAGCAGCTTAACCCCGGGAATTAGCAGGGTCAACACACACAATGAGCAGTTCTTC.